Listed below are T cell receptor beta chains from one sample, sequenced in a study of blood T cell repertoires in COVID-19. Repertoires were generated with immunoSEQ multiplex PCR, while TCRdb's copy carries only in-frame clones and drops some. The sample has about 230,000 clones; about 90% are singletons. Sequenced input: PBMCs or T cells enriched from blood (not recorded which). Receptors were obtained from a woman younger than 45 with acute COVID-19. The CDR3 runs from the conserved cysteine through the conserved F or W. D genes are given only for firm matches. A row's size may be missing; if present it is once, few, many or a size class.

v_call	clone_size	d_call	j_call	cdr3_nt	cdr3_aa
TRBV5-1	.	TRBD1	TRBJ1-2	TGCGCCAGCAGCGCAGGAGGGGGCGGATATGGCTACACCTTC	CASSAGGGGYGYTF
TRBV6-5	.	TRBD1	TRBJ1-2	TGTGCCAGCAATGCAGGGGGTAACTATGGCTACACCTTC	CASNAGGNYGYTF
TRBV11-2	.	.	TRBJ1-4	TGTGCCAGCAGCTTAAGAAACGAAGAGGAAAAACTGTTTTTT	CASSLRNEEEKLFF
TRBV7-9	.	.	TRBJ1-5	TGTGCCAGCAGCTTAGAGATGGGGGGAAGATTCCAGCCCCAGCATTTT	CASSLEMGGRFQPQHF
TRBV19	few	.	TRBJ1-5	TGTGCCAGTAGGGTCACCGGGAAGCTAAGCAATCAGCCCCAGCATTTT	CASRVTGKLSNQPQHF
TRBV7-2	.	TRBD1	TRBJ1-2	TGTGCCAGCAGCGGGTTACGCGACAGGGCTGGCTACACCTTC	CASSGLRDRAGYTF
TRBV14	few	TRBD1	TRBJ2-1	TGTGCCAGCAGCCAAGCTTGGGGACAGGCCTATGAGCAGTTCTTC	CASSQAWGQAYEQFF
TRBV27	.	TRBD1	TRBJ1-5	TGTGCCAGCAGTCCCCTCGACAGGGTTTTGAGCAATCAGCCCCAGCATTTT	CASSPLDRVLSNQPQHF
TRBV5-1	.	TRBD1	TRBJ1-2	TGCGCCAGCAGCTTTGGGACAGAGTATGGCTACACCTTC	CASSFGTEYGYTF
TRBV10-3	.	TRBD1	TRBJ1-4	TGTGCCATCAGTGAGCTCCCACCGGGACAGAGTAATGAAAAACTGTTTTTT	CAISELPPGQSNEKLFF
TRBV30	.	.	TRBJ1-2	TGTGCCTGGATCAGGGACATCTATGGCTACACCTTC	CAWIRDIYGYTF
TRBV9	once	.	TRBJ2-7	TGTGCCAGCAGCGTAGGAGACAGTTCCTACGAGCAGTACTTC	CASSVGDSSYEQYF
TRBV5-4	.	TRBD2	TRBJ2-7	TGTGCCAGCAGCTACGGGACTAGCGGGGCTTACGAGCAGTACTTC	CASSYGTSGAYEQYF
TRBV7-9	.	TRBD1	TRBJ1-1	TGTGCCAGCAGCGCCCGGGACAGGGAAGGGACTGAAGCTTTCTTT	CASSARDREGTEAFF
TRBV19	.	TRBD1	TRBJ2-1	TGTGCCAGTAGTCCTGGACAGGGCCCCTACAATGAGCAGTTCTTC	CASSPGQGPYNEQFF
TRBV6-1	.	.	TRBJ1-5	TGTGCCAGCAGTGAGAGGGTCGATCAGCCCCAGCATTTT	CASSERVDQPQHF
TRBV7-9	.	.	TRBJ1-4	TGTGCCAGCAGCCCCCCCGGAACAGAACGGGATAAACTGTTTTTT	CASSPPGTERDKLFF
TRBV6-5	.	TRBD1	TRBJ2-2	TGTGCCAGCAGACGACAGGGGAGAGGGGAGCTGTTTTTT	CASRRQGRGELFF
TRBV4-1	.	TRBD2	TRBJ2-2	TGCGCCAGCAGCCAGGGACTAGCGGGGCGGACCGGGGAGCTGTTTTTT	CASSQGLAGRTGELFF
TRBV6-2/TRBV6-3	.	.	TRBJ1-4	TGTGCCAGCAGCCCCAGGGCAGTGGCTGAAAAACTGTTTTTT	CASSPRAVAEKLFF
TRBV19	once	.	TRBJ2-7	TGTGCCACCTCTAAAGGGGGACACACTTCCTACGAGCAGTACTTC	CATSKGGHTSYEQYF
TRBV7-6	.	TRBD2	TRBJ2-1	TGTGCCAGCAGCTTAGGTTCTGGGAGGGGAGACTCCTACAATGAGCAGTTCTTC	CASSLGSGRGDSYNEQFF
TRBV4-1	.	TRBD2	TRBJ2-1	TGCGCCAGCAGCCAAGCCAGACTAGCGGGGGGCACCCCTCGGAGTTACAATGAGCAGTTCTTC	CASSQARLAGGTPRSYNEQFF
TRBV5-4	.	TRBD1	TRBJ1-3	TGTGCCAGCAGCCCGAGGGGGCTGTCGGACACCATATATTTT	CASSPRGLSDTIYF
TRBV27	once	TRBD2	TRBJ2-3	TGTGCCAGCAGACCCCTCGGAGCGGGGGGGAGGGCCACGCAGTATTTT	CASRPLGAGGRATQYF
TRBV19	.	TRBD1	TRBJ1-2	TGTGCCAGTAGGGCCGGGACAGGGGCTAACTATGGCTACACCTTC	CASRAGTGANYGYTF
TRBV25-1	.	TRBD1	TRBJ1-6	TGTGCCAGCAGTGCGCCGACAGGGGAGGGTAATTCACCCCTCCACTTT	CASSAPTGEGNSPLHF
TRBV5-8	.	.	TRBJ1-1	TGTGCCAGCAGCCGGATGTGGACAAAGACTGAAGCTTTCTTT	CASSRMWTKTEAFF
TRBV5-1	.	TRBD2	TRBJ2-5	TGCGCCAGCAGCTCGGGGACTAGCGGTGAGACCCAGTACTTC	CASSSGTSGETQYF
TRBV7-9	.	TRBD1	TRBJ1-4	TGTGCCAGCAGCTTAGGGACAGGCAACCTTAATGAAAAACTGTTTTTT	CASSLGTGNLNEKLFF
TRBV6-6	few	TRBD1	TRBJ1-2	TGTGCCAGCAGTTCGACAGGGGGAAGCTATGGCTACACCTTC	CASSSTGGSYGYTF